This T cell receptor (beta chain) was obtained from a study of blood T cell repertoires in COVID-19. For the study at large: COVID-19 samples collected from the United States, Italy and Spain covered acute and convalescent phases. From T cells, B-cell-depleted T cells, or PBMCs came the material, which was cDNA or gDNA.

Authors' data handling: By means of reference gene primer amplification, nucleated cell counts were estimated. Using immunoSEQ multiplex PCR, the repertoire was profiled, and TCRdb retains in-frame clones only, with some absent. V, J and clone size reflect that table, while D and trimming were determined from the DNA. The data contain over 100,000 clones, 84% of them seen just once; the ten biggest clones take up approximately 7.9%. The receptor comes from a woman of 80 years or more with active or convalescent COVID-19. Sequencing was performed on peripheral blood.

Here the CDR3 DNA reads TGTGCCAGCAGCCCTAAGTCCGGGATCCAAGAGACCCAGTACTTC. Its translation: CASSPKSGIQETQYF. The rearrangement links TRBV11-1 to TRBJ2-5; D is possibly TRBD2 (5 bases). Per germline, CDR1 SGHAT and CDR2 FQDESV (reference sequence). The CDR3 is 15 residues long. Trimming took off 5 bases at V and 1 base at J, with 14 bases between the two ends. The complete variable domain, with remaining parts taken from reference TRBV11-1 and TRBJ2-5, reads EAEVAQSPRYKITEKSQAVAFWCDPISGHATLYWYRQILGQGPELLVQFQDESVVDDSQLPKDRFSAERLKGVDSTLKIQPAELGDSAMYLCASSPKSGIQETQYFGPGTRLLVL.